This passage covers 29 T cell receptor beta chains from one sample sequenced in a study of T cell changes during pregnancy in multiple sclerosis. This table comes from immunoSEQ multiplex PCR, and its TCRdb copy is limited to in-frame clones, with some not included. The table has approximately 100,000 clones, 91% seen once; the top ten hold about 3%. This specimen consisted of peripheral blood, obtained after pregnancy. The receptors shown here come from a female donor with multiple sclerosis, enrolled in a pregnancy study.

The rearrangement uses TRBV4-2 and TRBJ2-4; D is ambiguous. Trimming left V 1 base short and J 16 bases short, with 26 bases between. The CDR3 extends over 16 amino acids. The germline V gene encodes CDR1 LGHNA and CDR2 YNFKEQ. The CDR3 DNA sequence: TGTGCCAGCAGCCAAGTTTATCCTGAATTTCCGCCTACGGTTTACTTC. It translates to CASSQVYPEFPPTVYF.

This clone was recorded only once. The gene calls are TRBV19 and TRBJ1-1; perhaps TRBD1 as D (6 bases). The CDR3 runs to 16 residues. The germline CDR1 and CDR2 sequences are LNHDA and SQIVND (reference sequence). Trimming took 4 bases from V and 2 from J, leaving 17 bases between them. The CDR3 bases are TGTGCCAGTAGTAGGACAGTCGGGATTCCCAACACTGAAGCTTTCTTT. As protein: CASSRTVGIPNTEAFF.

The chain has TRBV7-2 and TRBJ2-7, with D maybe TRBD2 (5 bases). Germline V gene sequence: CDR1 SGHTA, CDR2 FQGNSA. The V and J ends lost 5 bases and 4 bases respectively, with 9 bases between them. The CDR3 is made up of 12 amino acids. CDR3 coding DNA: TGTGCCAGCAGCCGCCCGGGGTACGAGCAGTACTTC. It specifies CASSRPGYEQYF.

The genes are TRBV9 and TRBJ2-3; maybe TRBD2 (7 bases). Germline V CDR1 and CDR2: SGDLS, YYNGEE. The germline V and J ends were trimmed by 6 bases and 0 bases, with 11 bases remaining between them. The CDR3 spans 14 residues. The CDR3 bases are TGTGCCAGCAAAGGGGGGGTCAGCACAGATACGCAGTATTTT. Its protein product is CASKGGVSTDTQYF.

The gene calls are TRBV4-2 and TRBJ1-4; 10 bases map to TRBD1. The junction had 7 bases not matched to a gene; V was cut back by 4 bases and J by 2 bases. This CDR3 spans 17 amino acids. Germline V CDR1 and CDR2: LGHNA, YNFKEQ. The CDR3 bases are TGTGCCAGCAGCCCTGCGGACAGGGGGATGACTAATGAAAAACTGTTTTTT. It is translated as CASSPADRGMTNEKLFF.

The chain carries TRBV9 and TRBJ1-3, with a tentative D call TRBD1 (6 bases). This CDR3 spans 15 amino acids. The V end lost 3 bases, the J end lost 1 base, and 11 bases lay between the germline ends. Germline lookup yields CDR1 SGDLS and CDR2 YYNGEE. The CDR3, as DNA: TGTGCCAGCAGCGCACAGGGAAATTCTGGAAACACCATATATTTT. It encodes CASSAQGNSGNTIYF.

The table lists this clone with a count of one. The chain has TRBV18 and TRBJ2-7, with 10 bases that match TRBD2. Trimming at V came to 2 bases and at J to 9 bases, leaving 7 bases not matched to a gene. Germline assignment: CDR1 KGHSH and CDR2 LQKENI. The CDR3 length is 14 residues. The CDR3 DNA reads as TGTGCCAGCTCACCAACTAGCGGGGCCCCTCGGCAGTACTTC. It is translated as CASSPTSGAPRQYF.

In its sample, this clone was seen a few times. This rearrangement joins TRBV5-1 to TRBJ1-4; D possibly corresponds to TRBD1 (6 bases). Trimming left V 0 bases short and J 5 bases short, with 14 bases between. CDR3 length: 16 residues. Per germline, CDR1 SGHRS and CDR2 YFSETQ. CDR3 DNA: TGCGCCAGCAGCTTGGCGAAGACAGGCGGAAATGAAAAACTGTTTTTT. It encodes CASSLAKTGGNEKLFF.

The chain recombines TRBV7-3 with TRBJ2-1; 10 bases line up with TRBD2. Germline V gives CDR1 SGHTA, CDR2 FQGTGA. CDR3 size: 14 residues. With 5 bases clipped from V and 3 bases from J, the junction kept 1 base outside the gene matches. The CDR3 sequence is CASSRTSGYNEQFF. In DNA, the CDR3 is TGTGCCAGCAGCCGGACTAGCGGCTACAATGAGCAGTTCTTC. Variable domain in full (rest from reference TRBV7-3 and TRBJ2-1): GAGVSQTPSNKVTEKGKYVELRCDPISGHTALYWYRQSLGQGPEFLIYFQGTGAADDSGLPNDRFFAVRPEGSVSTLKIQRTERGDSAVYLCASSRTSGYNEQFFGPGTRLTVL.

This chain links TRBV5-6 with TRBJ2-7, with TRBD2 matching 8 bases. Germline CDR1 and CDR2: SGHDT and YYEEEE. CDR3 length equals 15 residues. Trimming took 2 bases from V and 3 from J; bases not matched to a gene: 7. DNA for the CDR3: TGTGCCAGCAGCTTCTGGAATAGCGGGGACTACGAGCAGTACTTC. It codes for CASSFWNSGDYEQYF.

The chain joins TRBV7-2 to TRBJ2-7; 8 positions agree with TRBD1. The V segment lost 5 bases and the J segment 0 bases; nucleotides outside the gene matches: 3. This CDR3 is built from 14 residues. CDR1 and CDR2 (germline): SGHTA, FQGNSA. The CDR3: CASSITGGSYEQYF. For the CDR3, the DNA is TGTGCCAGCAGCATTACAGGGGGCTCCTACGAGCAGTACTTC.

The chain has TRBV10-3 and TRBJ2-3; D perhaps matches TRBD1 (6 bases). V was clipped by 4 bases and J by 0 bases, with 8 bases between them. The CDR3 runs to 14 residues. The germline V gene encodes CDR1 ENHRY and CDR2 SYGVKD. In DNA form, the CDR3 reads TGTGCCATCAGTGGGACAGTGAGCACAGATACGCAGTATTTT. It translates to CAISGTVSTDTQYF.

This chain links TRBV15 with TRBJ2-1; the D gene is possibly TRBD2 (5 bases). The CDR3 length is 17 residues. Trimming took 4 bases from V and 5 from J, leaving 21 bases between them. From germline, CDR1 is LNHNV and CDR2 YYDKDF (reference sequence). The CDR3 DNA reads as TGTGCCACCAGCAAGTCCGCACTAGTTATCGCCCACAATGAGCAGTTCTTC. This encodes CATSKSALVIAHNEQFF.

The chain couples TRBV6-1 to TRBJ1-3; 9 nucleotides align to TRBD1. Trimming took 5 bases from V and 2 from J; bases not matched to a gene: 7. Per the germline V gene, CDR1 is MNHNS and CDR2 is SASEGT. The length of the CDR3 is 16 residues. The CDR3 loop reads CASSQGTGSTGNTIYF. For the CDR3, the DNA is TGTGCCAGCAGTCAAGGGACAGGGTCCACTGGAAACACCATATATTTT.

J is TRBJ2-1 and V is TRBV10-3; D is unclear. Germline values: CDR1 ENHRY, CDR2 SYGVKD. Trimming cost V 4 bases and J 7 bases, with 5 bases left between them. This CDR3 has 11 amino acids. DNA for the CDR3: TGTGCCATCAGTGTAAAAAATGAGCAGTTCTTC. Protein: CAISVKNEQFF.

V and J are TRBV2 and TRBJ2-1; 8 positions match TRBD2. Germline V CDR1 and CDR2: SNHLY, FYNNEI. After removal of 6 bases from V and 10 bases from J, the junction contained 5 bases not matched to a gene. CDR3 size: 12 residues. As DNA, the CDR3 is TGTGCCAGCAGAAGCGGGGGAGCAGAGCAGTTCTTC. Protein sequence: CASRSGGAEQFF.

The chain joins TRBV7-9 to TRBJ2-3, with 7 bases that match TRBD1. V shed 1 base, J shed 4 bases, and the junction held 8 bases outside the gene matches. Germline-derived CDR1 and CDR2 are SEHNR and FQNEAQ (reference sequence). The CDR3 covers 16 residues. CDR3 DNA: TGTGCCAGCAGCTTAGGAGGGGGCAAAAGGGCAGATACGCAGTATTTT. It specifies CASSLGGGKRADTQYF.

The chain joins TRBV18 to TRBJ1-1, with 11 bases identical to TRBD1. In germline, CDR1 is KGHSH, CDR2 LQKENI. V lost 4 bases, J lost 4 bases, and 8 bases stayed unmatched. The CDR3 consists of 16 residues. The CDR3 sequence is CASSRRSGTGGTEAFF. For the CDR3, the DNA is TGTGCCAGCTCACGGCGTTCCGGGACAGGGGGCACTGAAGCTTTCTTT.

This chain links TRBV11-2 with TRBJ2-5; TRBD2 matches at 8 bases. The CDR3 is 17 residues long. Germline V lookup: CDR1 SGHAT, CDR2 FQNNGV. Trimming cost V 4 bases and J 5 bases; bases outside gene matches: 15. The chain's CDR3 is CASSSIRRRGGFETQYF. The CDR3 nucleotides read TGTGCCAGCAGCTCCATCCGACGACGGGGGGGCTTTGAGACCCAGTACTTC.

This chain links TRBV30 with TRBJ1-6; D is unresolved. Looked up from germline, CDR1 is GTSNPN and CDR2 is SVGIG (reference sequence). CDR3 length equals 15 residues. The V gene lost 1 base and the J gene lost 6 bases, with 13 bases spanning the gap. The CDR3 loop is CAWSETRKSNSPLHF. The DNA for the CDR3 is TGTGCCTGGAGTGAAACCAGGAAGAGTAATTCACCCCTCCACTTT.

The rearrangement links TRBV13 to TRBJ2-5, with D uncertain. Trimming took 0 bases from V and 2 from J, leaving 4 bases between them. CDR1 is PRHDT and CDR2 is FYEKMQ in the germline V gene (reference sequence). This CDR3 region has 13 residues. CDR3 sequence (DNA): TGTGCCAGCAGCTTAGGCGGGCAAGAGACCCAGTACTTC. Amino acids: CASSLGGQETQYF. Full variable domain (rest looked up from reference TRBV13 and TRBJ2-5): AAGVIQSPRHLIKEKRETATLKCYPIPRHDTVYWYQQGPGQDPQFLISFYEKMQSDKGSIPDRFSAQQFSDYHSELNMSSLELGDSALYFCASSLGGQETQYFGPGTRLLVL.

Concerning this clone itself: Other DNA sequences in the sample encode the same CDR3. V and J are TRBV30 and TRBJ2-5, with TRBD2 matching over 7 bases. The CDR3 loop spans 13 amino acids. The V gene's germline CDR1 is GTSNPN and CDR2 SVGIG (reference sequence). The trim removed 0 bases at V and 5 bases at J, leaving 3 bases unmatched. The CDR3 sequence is CAWSVGGLETQYF. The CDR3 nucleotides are TGTGCCTGGAGTGTCGGGGGGTTGGAGACCCAGTACTTC.

The CDR3 spells CASSYRGPHSNQPQHF. The CDR3 nucleotides are TGTGCCAGCAGCTACAGGGGGCCACACTCCAATCAGCCCCAGCATTTT. The rearrangement links TRBV5-6 to TRBJ1-5, with 9 bases that match TRBD1. Trimming removed 3 bases from V and 3 bases from J; junction bases left unmatched: 7. Germline assignment: CDR1 SGHDT and CDR2 YYEEEE. The CDR3 sequence is 16 residues long.

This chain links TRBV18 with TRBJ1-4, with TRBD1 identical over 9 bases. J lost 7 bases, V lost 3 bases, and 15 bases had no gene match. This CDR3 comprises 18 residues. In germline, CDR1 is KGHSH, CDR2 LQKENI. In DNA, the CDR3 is TGTGCCAGCTCACCGGCCGGGACAGGGTTCCCCAGGTCTGAAAAACTGTTTTTT. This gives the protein CASSPAGTGFPRSEKLFF. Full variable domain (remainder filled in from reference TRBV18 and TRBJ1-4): NAGVMQNPRHLVRRRGQEARLRCSPMKGHSHVYWYRQLPEEGLKFMVYLQKENIIDESGMPKERFSAEFPKEGPSILRIQQVVRGDSAAYFCASSPAGTGFPRSEKLFFGSGTQLSVL.

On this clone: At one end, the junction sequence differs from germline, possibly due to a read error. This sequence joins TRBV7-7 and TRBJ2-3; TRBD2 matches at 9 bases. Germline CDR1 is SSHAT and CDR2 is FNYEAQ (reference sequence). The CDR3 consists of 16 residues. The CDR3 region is CASSPRIAGAGDTQYF. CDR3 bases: TGTGCTAGCAGCCCTCGGATAGCGGGGGCGGGAGATACGCAGTATTTT.

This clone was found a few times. The CDR3 region has the DNA TGTGCCAGCAGCCGAACGAAAGGCGCAGGGGGCGCGCGGAACATTCAGTACTTC. Encoded protein: CASSRTKGAGGARNIQYF. This sequence joins TRBV16 and TRBJ2-4, with 8 positions matching TRBD1. CDR1 is KGHSY, CDR2 FQNENV, per germline. There are 18 residues in the CDR3. Germline trimming cut 4 bases from V and 7 bases from J; bases unmatched to any gene: 18.

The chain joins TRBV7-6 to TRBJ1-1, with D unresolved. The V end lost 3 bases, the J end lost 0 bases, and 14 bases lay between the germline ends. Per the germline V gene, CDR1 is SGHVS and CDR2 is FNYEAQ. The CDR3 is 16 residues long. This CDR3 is CASSLTPLKMNTEAFF. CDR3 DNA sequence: TGTGCCAGCAGCTTGACACCGTTAAAAATGAACACTGAAGCTTTCTTT.

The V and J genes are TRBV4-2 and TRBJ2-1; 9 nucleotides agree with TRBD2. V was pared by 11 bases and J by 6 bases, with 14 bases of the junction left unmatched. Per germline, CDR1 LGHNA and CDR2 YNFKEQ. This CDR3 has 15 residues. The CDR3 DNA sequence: TGTGCCTGCTCACCCCGGACTAGCGACTCCAATGAGCAGTTCTTC. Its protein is CACSPRTSDSNEQFF.

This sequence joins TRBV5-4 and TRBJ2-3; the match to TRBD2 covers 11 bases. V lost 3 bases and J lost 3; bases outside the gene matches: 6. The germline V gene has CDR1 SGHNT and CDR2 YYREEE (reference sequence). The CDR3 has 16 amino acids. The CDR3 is CASSSGLAGLTDTQYF. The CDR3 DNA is TGTGCCAGCAGCTCCGGACTAGCGGGCTTAACAGATACGCAGTATTTT.